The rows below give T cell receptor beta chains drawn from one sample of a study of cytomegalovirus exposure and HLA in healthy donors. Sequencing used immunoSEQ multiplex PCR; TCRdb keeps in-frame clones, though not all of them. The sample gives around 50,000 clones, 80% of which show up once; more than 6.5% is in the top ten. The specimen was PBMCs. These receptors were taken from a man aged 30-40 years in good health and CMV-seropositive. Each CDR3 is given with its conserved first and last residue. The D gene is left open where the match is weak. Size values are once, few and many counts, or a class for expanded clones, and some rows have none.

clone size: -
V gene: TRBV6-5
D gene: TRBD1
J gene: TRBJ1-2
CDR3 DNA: TGTGCCAGCAGAAACCAGGGGGCGCTGGGAGGCTACACCTTC
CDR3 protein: CASRNQGALGGYTF

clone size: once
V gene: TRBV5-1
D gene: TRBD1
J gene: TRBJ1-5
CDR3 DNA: TGCGCCAGCAGCCCCACAGGGGTCAGCAATCAGCCCCAGCATTTT
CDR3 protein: CASSPTGVSNQPQHF

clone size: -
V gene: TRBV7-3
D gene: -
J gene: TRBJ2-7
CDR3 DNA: TGTGCCAGCAGCCCCTCCCCAGGTGATGCCTACGAGCAGTACTTC
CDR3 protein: CASSPSPGDAYEQYF

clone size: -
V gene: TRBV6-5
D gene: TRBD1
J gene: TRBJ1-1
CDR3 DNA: TGTGCCAGCAGTTACGGCGGGACAGGGGTCCACACTGAAGCTTTCTTT
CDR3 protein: CASSYGGTGVHTEAFF

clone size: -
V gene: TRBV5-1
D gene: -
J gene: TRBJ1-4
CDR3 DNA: TGCGCCAGCAGCTTAAACAGGGAGGGTGAAAAACTGTTTTTT
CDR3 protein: CASSLNREGEKLFF

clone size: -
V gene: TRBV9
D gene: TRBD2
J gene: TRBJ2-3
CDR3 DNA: TGTGCCAGCAGCATACCACTAGCGGGGCCTAGCACAGATACGCAGTATTTT
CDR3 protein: CASSIPLAGPSTDTQYF

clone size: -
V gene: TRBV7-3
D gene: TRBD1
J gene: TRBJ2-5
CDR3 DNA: TGTGCCAGCAGCTTAAACGGACAGGGGGCGAGGGAGACCCAGTACTTC
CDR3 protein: CASSLNGQGARETQYF

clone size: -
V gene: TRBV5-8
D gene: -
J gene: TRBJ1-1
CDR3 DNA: TGTGCCAGCACCCAGACAGGGAACACTGAAGCTTTCTTT
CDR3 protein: CASTQTGNTEAFF

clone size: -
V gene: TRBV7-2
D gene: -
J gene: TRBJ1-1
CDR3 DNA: TGTGCCAGCAGCTTACAGGGGAACACTGAAGCTTTCTTT
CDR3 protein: CASSLQGNTEAFF

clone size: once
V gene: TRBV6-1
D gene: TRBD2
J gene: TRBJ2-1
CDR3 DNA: TGTGCCAGCAGTGAAGCGACTAGCGGGGGCAATGAGCAGTTCTTC
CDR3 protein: CASSEATSGGNEQFF

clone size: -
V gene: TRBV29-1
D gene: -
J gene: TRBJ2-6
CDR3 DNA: TGCAGCGTTGGCGGCGAGAACGTCCTGACTTTC
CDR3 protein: CSVGGENVLTF

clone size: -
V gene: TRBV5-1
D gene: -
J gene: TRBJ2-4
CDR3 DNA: TGCGCCAGCAGCTTGGTTCGACAGCCGGCGGTTGACATTCAGTACTTC
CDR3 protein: CASSLVRQPAVDIQYF

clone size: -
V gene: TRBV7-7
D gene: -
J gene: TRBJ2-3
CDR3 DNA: TGTGCCAGCAGCTTAGCGCTGCGGAGCACAGATACGCAGTATTTT
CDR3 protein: CASSLALRSTDTQYF

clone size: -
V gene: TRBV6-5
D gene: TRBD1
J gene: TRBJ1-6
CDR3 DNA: TGTGCCAGCAGGCCTGACAGGGGGCTGACACCCCTCCACTTT
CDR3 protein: CASRPDRGLTPLHF

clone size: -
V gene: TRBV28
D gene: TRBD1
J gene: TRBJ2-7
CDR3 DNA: TGTGCCAGCAGACCGGGACAGGAAGGCGAGCAGTACTTC
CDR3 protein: CASRPGQEGEQYF

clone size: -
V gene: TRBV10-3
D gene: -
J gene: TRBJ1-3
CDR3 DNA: TGTGCCATCTTTTCAGGGGTATCAGGAAACACCATATATTTT
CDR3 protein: CAIFSGVSGNTIYF

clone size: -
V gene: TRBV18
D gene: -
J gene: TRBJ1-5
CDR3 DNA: TGTGCCAGCTCACCATTCCCCCATTCTAGCAATCAGCCCCAGCATTTT
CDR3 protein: CASSPFPHSSNQPQHF

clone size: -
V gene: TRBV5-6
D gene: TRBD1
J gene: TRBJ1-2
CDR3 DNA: TGTGCCAGCAGCTTACGTCGGGACAGGGCGGGCTACACCTTC
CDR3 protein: CASSLRRDRAGYTF

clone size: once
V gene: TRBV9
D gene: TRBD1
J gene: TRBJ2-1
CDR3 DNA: TGTGCCAGCAAGACACACAGGGGGCGCGATGAGCAGTTCTTC
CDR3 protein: CASKTHRGRDEQFF

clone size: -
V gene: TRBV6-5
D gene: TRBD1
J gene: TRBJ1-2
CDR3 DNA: TGTGCCAGCAGTGCCCTAGGGACAGGCAATGACTACACCTTC
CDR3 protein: CASSALGTGNDYTF

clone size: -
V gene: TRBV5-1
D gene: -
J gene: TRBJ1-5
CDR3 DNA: TGCGCCAGCAGCTTCCGAATCGGGGGGTCGAGTCAGCCCCAGCATTTT
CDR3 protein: CASSFRIGGSSQPQHF

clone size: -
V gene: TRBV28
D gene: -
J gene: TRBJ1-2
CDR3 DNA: TGTGCCAGCAGTTTTGGGCGTTATGGCTACACCTTC
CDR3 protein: CASSFGRYGYTF

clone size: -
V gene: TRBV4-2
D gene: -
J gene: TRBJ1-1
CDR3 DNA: TGTGCCAGCAGCCAGACAGGCATTTCGAACACTGAAGCTTTCTTT
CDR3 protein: CASSQTGISNTEAFF

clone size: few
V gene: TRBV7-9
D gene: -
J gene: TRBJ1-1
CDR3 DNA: TGTGCCAGCAGCTCTTCGGGGGGGGTGATCTTT
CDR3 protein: CASSSSGGVIF

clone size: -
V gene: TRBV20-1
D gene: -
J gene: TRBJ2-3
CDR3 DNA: TGCAGTGCGCTAAGCACAGATACGCAGTATTTT
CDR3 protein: CSALSTDTQYF

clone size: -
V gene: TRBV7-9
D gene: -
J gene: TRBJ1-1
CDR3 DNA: TGTTCCAGCAGTACGACTGAGGTCACTGAAGCTTTCTTT
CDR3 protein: CSSSTTEVTEAFF

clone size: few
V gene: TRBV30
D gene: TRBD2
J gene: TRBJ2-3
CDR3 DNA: TGTGCCTGGAGGGGGCGGCGGGGGGGCCTTGATACGCAGTATTTT
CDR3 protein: CAWRGRRGGLDTQYF

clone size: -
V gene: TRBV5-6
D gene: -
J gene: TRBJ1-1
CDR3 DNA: TGTGCCAGCAGCAACAGGGACCCCACTGAAGCTTTCTTT
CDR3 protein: CASSNRDPTEAFF

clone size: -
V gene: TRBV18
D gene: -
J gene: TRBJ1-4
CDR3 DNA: TGTGCCAGCTCAACCGGAGGGGTACGCGGTGAAAAACTGTTTTTT
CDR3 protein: CASSTGGVRGEKLFF